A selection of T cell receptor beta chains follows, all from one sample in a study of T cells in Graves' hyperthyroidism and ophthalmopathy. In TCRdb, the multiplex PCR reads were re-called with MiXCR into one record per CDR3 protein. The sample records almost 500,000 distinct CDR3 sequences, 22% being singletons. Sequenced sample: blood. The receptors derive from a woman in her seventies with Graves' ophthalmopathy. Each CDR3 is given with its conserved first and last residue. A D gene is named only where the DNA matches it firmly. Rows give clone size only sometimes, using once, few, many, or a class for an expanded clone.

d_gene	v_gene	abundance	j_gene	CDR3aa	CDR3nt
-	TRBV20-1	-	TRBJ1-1	CSARWEGNTEAFF	TGCAGTGCCAGATGGGAAGGGAACACTGAAGCTTTCTTT
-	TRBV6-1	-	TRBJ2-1	CASSEALHEQFF	TGTGCCAGCAGTGAAGCTTTGCATGAGCAGTTCTTC
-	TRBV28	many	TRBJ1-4	CASSPPIQGWSEKLFF	TGTGCCAGCAGTCCCCCTATACAGGGCTGGAGTGAAAAACTGTTTTTT
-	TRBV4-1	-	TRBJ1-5	CASSQDSIGSQGRPQHF	TGCGCCAGCAGCCAAGACTCAATAGGGTCCCAGGGTCGGCCCCAGCATTTT
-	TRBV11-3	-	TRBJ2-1	CASSLDVSTYNEQFF	TGTGCCAGCAGCTTAGATGTGAGCACTTACAATGAGCAGTTCTTC
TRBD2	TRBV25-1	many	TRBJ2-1	CASSDTSGSAIYNEQFF	TGTGCCAGCAGCGATACTAGCGGGAGTGCTATCTACAATGAGCAGTTCTTC
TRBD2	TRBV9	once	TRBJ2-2	CASSFGLAGGLATGELFF	TGTGCCAGCAGCTTCGGACTAGCGGGAGGGCTGGCTACCGGGGAGCTGTTTTTT
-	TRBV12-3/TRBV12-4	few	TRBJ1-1	CASSLRRRTEAFF	TGTGCCAGCAGTTTAAGGCGGAGAACTGAAGCTTTCTTT
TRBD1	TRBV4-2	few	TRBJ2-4	CASSLEAGGNIQYF	TGTGCCAGCAGCTTGGAGGCAGGGGGAAACATTCAGTACTTC
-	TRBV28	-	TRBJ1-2	CASSAGLLDGYTF	TGTGCCAGCAGCGCGGGACTCTTGGATGGCTACACCTTC
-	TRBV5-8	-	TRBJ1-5	CASSRQGQQPQHF	TGTGCCAGCAGCAGGCAGGGACAACAGCCCCAGCATTTT
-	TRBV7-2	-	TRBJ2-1	CASSLGVLANEQFF	TGTGCCAGCAGCTTAGGTGTTCTGGCGAATGAGCAGTTCTTC
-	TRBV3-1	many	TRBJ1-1	CASSQGSVFSEAFF	TGTGCCAGCAGCCAGGGCTCGGTTTTCTCTGAAGCTTTCTTT
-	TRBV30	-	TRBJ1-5	CAWGRGAGSNQPQHF	TGTGCCTGGGGTCGGGGGGCTGGTAGCAATCAGCCCCAGCATTTT
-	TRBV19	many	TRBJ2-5	CASSIGDETQYF	TGTGCCAGTAGTATAGGGGACGAGACCCAGTACTTC
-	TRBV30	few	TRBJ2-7	CAWSFSGPGDEQYF	TGTGCCTGGAGTTTTTCGGGCCCTGGGGACGAGCAGTACTTC
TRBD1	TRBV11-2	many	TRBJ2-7	CASSLGDRIYEQYF	TGTGCCAGCAGCTTAGGGGACAGAATCTACGAGCAGTACTTC
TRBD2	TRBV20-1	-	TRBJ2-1	CSARIGVAGANEQFF	TGCAGTGCTAGAATCGGGGTAGCGGGAGCCAATGAGCAGTTCTTC
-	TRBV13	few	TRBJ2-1	CASRPTRRGGLDNEQFF	TGTGCCAGCAGACCCACTAGGAGGGGGGGATTGGACAATGAGCAGTTCTTC
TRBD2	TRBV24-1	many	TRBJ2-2	CATSPKTSGSIGELFF	TGTGCCACCAGTCCTAAGACTAGCGGGAGCATCGGGGAGCTGTTTTTT
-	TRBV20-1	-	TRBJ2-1	CSARSFGLAPYNEQFF	TGCAGTGCTAGGTCTTTTGGGCTAGCGCCTTACAATGAGCAGTTCTTC
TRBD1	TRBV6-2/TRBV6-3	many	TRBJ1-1	CASSQGAEAFF	TGTGCCAGCAGTCAGGGGGCCGAAGCTTTCTTT
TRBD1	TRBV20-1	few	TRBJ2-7	CSAIGTGRPSEQYF	TGCAGTGCTATAGGGACAGGGAGGCCATCCGAGCAGTACTTC
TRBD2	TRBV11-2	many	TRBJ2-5	CASSPRTRQETQYF	TGTGCCAGCAGCCCCCGGACTAGACAAGAGACCCAGTACTTC
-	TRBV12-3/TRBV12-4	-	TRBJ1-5	CASSSSTGQPQHF	TGTGCCAGCAGTTCCTCGACTGGCCAGCCCCAGCATTTT
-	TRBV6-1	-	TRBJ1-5	CASSESLGNQPQHF	TGTGCCAGCAGTGAGAGTTTGGGCAATCAGCCCCAGCATTTT
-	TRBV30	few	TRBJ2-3	CAWSVGGGSTDTQYF	TGTGCCTGGAGTGTAGGGGGTGGGAGCACAGATACGCAGTATTTT
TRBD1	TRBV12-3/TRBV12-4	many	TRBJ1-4	CASSWGTVQSNEKLFF	TGTGCCAGCAGCTGGGGGACAGTCCAATCTAATGAAAAACTGTTTTTT
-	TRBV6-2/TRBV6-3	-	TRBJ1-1	CASSDGGSNTEAFF	TGTGCCAGCAGTGATGGGGGATCGAACACTGAAGCTTTCTTT
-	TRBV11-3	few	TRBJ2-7	CASSPRSGTETYEQYF	TGTGCCAGCAGCCCTAGGTCGGGGACGGAAACCTACGAGCAGTACTTC
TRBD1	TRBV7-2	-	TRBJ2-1	CASSWTGGLDEQFF	TGTGCCAGCAGCTGGACAGGGGGTTTGGATGAGCAGTTCTTC
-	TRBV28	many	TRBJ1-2	CASGKREGYTF	TGTGCCAGCGGAAAAAGGGAGGGCTACACCTTC
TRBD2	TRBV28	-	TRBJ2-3	CASSDPVSLAGGTDTQYF	TGTGCCAGCAGTGATCCCGTCTCCCTAGCGGGAGGGACAGATACGCAGTATTTT
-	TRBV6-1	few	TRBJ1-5	CASSPQGREGQPQHF	TGTGCCAGCAGTCCCCAGGGGCGGGAGGGTCAGCCCCAGCATTTT
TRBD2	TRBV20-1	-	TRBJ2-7	CSAKLAGYYEQYF	TGCAGTGCTAAGCTAGCGGGATACTACGAGCAGTACTTC
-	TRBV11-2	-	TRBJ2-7	CASSLAGSAEQYF	TGTGCCAGCAGCTTAGCGGGATCGGCCGAGCAGTACTTC
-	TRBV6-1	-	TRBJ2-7	CASSEPGQWSREQYF	TGTGCCAGCAGTGAACCAGGACAGTGGAGTCGCGAGCAGTACTTC
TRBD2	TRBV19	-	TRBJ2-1	CASSIQGLAGGLGNEQFF	TGTGCCAGTAGTATCCAAGGACTAGCGGGAGGGTTAGGTAATGAGCAGTTCTTC
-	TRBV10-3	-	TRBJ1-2	CAISGQLGSNYGYTF	TGTGCCATCAGTGGACAGCTCGGATCTAACTATGGCTACACCTTC
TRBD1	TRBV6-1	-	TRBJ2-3	CASRQLRDSNTDTQYF	TGTGCCAGCAGACAACTCCGGGACAGTAACACAGATACGCAGTATTTT
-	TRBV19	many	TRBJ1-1	CASSIDYGPLGRNTEAFF	TGTGCCAGTAGTATAGATTACGGACCTCTCGGGAGGAACACTGAAGCTTTCTTT
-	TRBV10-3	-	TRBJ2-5	CAIKEDGVAETQYF	TGTGCCATCAAGGAGGATGGGGTCGCAGAGACCCAGTACTTC
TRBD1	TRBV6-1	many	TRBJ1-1	CATDRGLNTEAFF	TGTGCCACTGACAGGGGGCTGAACACTGAAGCTTTCTTT
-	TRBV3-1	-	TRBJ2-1	CASSQDGRLYNEQFF	TGTGCCAGCAGCCAAGACGGCAGGCTATACAATGAGCAGTTCTTC
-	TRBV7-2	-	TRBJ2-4	CASSFGPGVAKNIQYF	TGTGCCAGCAGCTTTGGACCTGGAGTAGCCAAAAACATTCAGTACTTC
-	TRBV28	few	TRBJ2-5	CASSLPREETQYF	TGTGCCAGCAGTTTACCTAGAGAAGAGACCCAGTACTTC
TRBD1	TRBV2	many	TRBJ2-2	CATRTGPKTGELFF	TGTGCCACCAGGACAGGGCCAAAGACCGGGGAGCTGTTTTTT
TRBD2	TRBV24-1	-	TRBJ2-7	CATTLGLAGFELTYEQYF	TGTGCCACCACCCTGGGACTAGCGGGATTTGAACTTACCTACGAGCAGTACTTC